These 4 T cell receptor beta chains originate from one sample sequenced in a study of T cells after yellow fever vaccination. Each CDR3 protein gets one entry after TCRdb re-called the 5' RACE reads with MiXCR. Among about 330,000 distinct CDR3 sequences, approximately 7% were seen once, and the ten largest hold roughly a sixth. Sequencing was performed on PBMCs, taken roughly seven weeks after the first yellow fever vaccination. These receptors were obtained from a man between 18 and 29 years old who received the YFV17D yellow fever vaccine.

A few counts support this clonotype. The rearrangement links TRBV20-1 to TRBJ2-5; 11 nucleotides match TRBD1. The CDR3 runs to 17 residues. V lost 0 bases, J lost 4 bases, and 10 bases stayed unmatched. The germline V gene encodes CDR1 DFQATT and CDR2 SNEGSKA (reference sequence). CDR3 coding DNA: TGCAGTGCTAGAGACCCCCTGGGGACAGGGGGACGAGAGACCCAGTACTTC. Protein sequence: CSARDPLGTGGRETQYF.

This clonotype was seen a few times. This rearrangement joins TRBV5-1 to TRBJ2-5; TRBD1 is a possible D gene (6 bases). Germline V gene sequence: CDR1 SGHRS, CDR2 YFSETQ. The CDR3 runs to 18 residues. Trimming removed 3 bases at V and 4 bases at J, with 25 bases between. The CDR3 loop is CASSSRPLQGERPETQYF. CDR3 DNA sequence: TGCGCCAGCAGCTCTAGGCCTTTACAGGGAGAGCGGCCAGAGACCCAGTACTTC. The full variable domain, its missing parts supplied by reference TRBV5-1 and TRBJ2-5, is KAGVTQTPRYLIKTRGQQVTLSCSPISGHRSVSWYQQTPGQGLQFLFEYFSETQRNKGNFPGRFSGRQFSNSRSEMNVSTLELGDSALYLCASSSRPLQGERPETQYFGPGTRLLVL.

This chain joins TRBV20-1 and TRBJ2-6, with D unclear. Trimming removed 3 bases at V and 12 bases at J, with 12 bases between. The CDR3 is made up of 12 amino acids. The germline V gene encodes CDR1 DFQATT and CDR2 SNEGSKA (reference sequence). In DNA form, the CDR3 reads TGCAGTGCTAGTGGAGTTACTCGCGTCCTGACTTTC. This encodes CSASGVTRVLTF.

The V and J genes are TRBV5-1 and TRBJ2-2; 7 bases are a match to TRBD1. Germline V gene sequence: CDR1 SGHRS, CDR2 YFSETQ. CDR3 length: 14 amino acids. Trimming cost V 4 bases and J 7 bases; bases outside gene matches: 7. CDR3: CASSQQGMGGELFF. Written as DNA, the CDR3 is TGCGCCAGCAGCCAACAGGGGATGGGCGGGGAGCTGTTTTTT.